This paragraph reports one T cell receptor (beta chain). Its antigen remains unidentified. The data were obtained in a study of response to subunit inactivated influenza vaccine. General study results and limits: Authors suggested that a seasonal influenza vaccination recruits few new T cells each time.

With V trimmed by 4 bases and J by 5 bases, 9 bases remained unmatched. The CDR3 has 14 residues. Germline V CDR1 and CDR2: GTSNPN, SVGIG (reference sequence). TCRdb analysed the RT-PCR reads with MiXCR anew, one entry per CDR3 protein. The sample shows hundreds of thousands of distinct CDR3 sequences, more than 15% of them seen only once. The sequence came from a man aged 45-65 years who received an inactivated influenza vaccine. J is TRBJ2-3 and V is TRBV30, with 7 bases lining up with TRBD1. Specimen: PBMCs from blood, collected 11 to 12 days after vaccination. The CDR3 is CAWNRQGGKDTQYF. CDR3 sequence (DNA): TGTGCCTGGAACCGACAGGGTGGAAAAGATACGCAGTATTTT.